Listed below are T cell receptor beta chains from one sample, sequenced in a study of cytomegalovirus exposure and HLA in healthy donors. Profiled with immunoSEQ multiplex PCR; TCRdb holds only in-frame clones, not every one. The sample shows about 98,000 clones, less than 95% of them seen only once. Sequenced input: PBMCs. These receptors came from a woman in her late teens or twenties in good health and CMV-seronegative. CDR3s include the opening cysteine and the closing phenylalanine or tryptophan. Each record gives: V gene, clone size, J gene, D gene, CDR3 DNA, CDR3 protein. A D gene is named only where the DNA matches it firmly. Clone size is stated in some rows and not others, as once, few, many or a class when expanded.

V gene: TRBV27
clone size: -
J gene: TRBJ2-7
D gene: -
CDR3 DNA: TGTGCCAGCGGAGACAGGACAGCCTCCTACGAGCAGTACTTC
CDR3 protein: CASGDRTASYEQYF

V gene: TRBV4-3
clone size: -
J gene: TRBJ1-1
D gene: -
CDR3 DNA: TGCGCCAGCAGCCAAGACGGGAGAGGGACTGAAGCTTTCTTT
CDR3 protein: CASSQDGRGTEAFF

V gene: TRBV28
clone size: once
J gene: TRBJ2-7
D gene: TRBD2
CDR3 DNA: TGTGCCAGCAGTGGCGGACTAGCGGGTTACGAGCAGTACTTC
CDR3 protein: CASSGGLAGYEQYF

V gene: TRBV9
clone size: -
J gene: TRBJ1-1
D gene: -
CDR3 DNA: TGTGCCAGCGTAGGGGTTGGCACTGAAGCTTTCTTT
CDR3 protein: CASVGVGTEAFF

V gene: TRBV7-2
clone size: -
J gene: TRBJ1-2
D gene: -
CDR3 DNA: TGTGCCAGCAGCTTTTACCTAGAGAACTATGGCTACACCTTC
CDR3 protein: CASSFYLENYGYTF

V gene: TRBV6-1
clone size: -
J gene: TRBJ1-5
D gene: TRBD1
CDR3 DNA: TGTGCCAGCAGTGCACAACTGACAGGGGGACGCAATCAGCCCCAGCATTTT
CDR3 protein: CASSAQLTGGRNQPQHF

V gene: TRBV9
clone size: -
J gene: TRBJ2-5
D gene: TRBD2
CDR3 DNA: TGTGCCAGCAGTTGGTCAGCGGGGGCTCAAGAGACCCAGTACTTC
CDR3 protein: CASSWSAGAQETQYF

V gene: TRBV15
clone size: -
J gene: TRBJ2-3
D gene: -
CDR3 DNA: TGTGCCACCAGCAGCCTACCCGGGACTGCCTCAGATACGCAGTATTTT
CDR3 protein: CATSSLPGTASDTQYF

V gene: TRBV6-1
clone size: -
J gene: TRBJ2-3
D gene: -
CDR3 DNA: TGTGCCAGCAGTGAAAGGTGGGCCATCACAGATACGCAGTATTTT
CDR3 protein: CASSERWAITDTQYF

V gene: TRBV19
clone size: -
J gene: TRBJ1-1
D gene: -
CDR3 DNA: TGTGCCAGTACCGGGAACACTGAAGCTTTCTTT
CDR3 protein: CASTGNTEAFF

V gene: TRBV5-4
clone size: -
J gene: TRBJ2-5
D gene: TRBD2
CDR3 DNA: TGTGCCAGCAGCTTCATAGCGGGGGCGCAAGAGACCCAGTACTTC
CDR3 protein: CASSFIAGAQETQYF

V gene: TRBV15
clone size: -
J gene: TRBJ2-3
D gene: TRBD2
CDR3 DNA: TGTGCCACCAGCAGGCCCCCACTAGCGGGGCATAGCACAGATACGCAGTATTTT
CDR3 protein: CATSRPPLAGHSTDTQYF

V gene: TRBV7-2
clone size: -
J gene: TRBJ1-2
D gene: -
CDR3 DNA: TGTGCCAGCAGCGCAGTATACGGGGAGGGCTACACCTTC
CDR3 protein: CASSAVYGEGYTF

V gene: TRBV6-5
clone size: -
J gene: TRBJ2-7
D gene: TRBD2
CDR3 DNA: TGTGCCAGCAGTTACCGAGCAGCGGGGAACGAGCAGTACTTC
CDR3 protein: CASSYRAAGNEQYF

V gene: TRBV7-2
clone size: -
J gene: TRBJ2-7
D gene: TRBD1
CDR3 DNA: TGTGCCAGCAGCTTAGACAGGGGTTTATCCTACGAGCAGTACTTC
CDR3 protein: CASSLDRGLSYEQYF

V gene: TRBV6-6
clone size: -
J gene: TRBJ2-5
D gene: -
CDR3 DNA: TGTGCCAGCAGTTACTTGTGGGCTGAGACCCAGTACTTC
CDR3 protein: CASSYLWAETQYF

V gene: TRBV5-1
clone size: -
J gene: TRBJ1-1
D gene: -
CDR3 DNA: TGCGCCAGCAGTTCCCGCGTTTCTGACACTGAAGCTTTCTTT
CDR3 protein: CASSSRVSDTEAFF

V gene: TRBV15
clone size: -
J gene: TRBJ2-7
D gene: -
CDR3 DNA: TGTGCCACCAGCGCCCGGGACAAGTACTACGAGCAGTACTTC
CDR3 protein: CATSARDKYYEQYF

V gene: TRBV30
clone size: -
J gene: TRBJ2-7
D gene: -
CDR3 DNA: TGTGCCTGGACTCCGGCGGCCTTAACCTACGAGCAGTACTTC
CDR3 protein: CAWTPAALTYEQYF

V gene: TRBV19
clone size: -
J gene: TRBJ2-2
D gene: -
CDR3 DNA: TGTGCCAGTAGTTCCCAGGGGACGACGGTCACCGGGGAGCTGTTTTTT
CDR3 protein: CASSSQGTTVTGELFF

V gene: TRBV27
clone size: -
J gene: TRBJ2-1
D gene: -
CDR3 DNA: TGTGCCAGCAGTTTAAATAGAGGGTACAATGAGCAGTTCTTC
CDR3 protein: CASSLNRGYNEQFF

V gene: TRBV6-5
clone size: -
J gene: TRBJ2-3
D gene: TRBD2
CDR3 DNA: TGTGCCAGCAGTTCGTCTAGCGGGGGCACAGATACGCAGTATTTT
CDR3 protein: CASSSSSGGTDTQYF

V gene: TRBV10-3
clone size: -
J gene: TRBJ1-5
D gene: -
CDR3 DNA: TGTGCCATCAGCAGGGATAGCAATCAGCCCCAGCATTTT
CDR3 protein: CAISRDSNQPQHF

V gene: TRBV28
clone size: once
J gene: TRBJ1-2
D gene: -
CDR3 DNA: TGTGCCAGCAGTTTTGGAGCAGGGAACTATGGCTACACCTTC
CDR3 protein: CASSFGAGNYGYTF

V gene: TRBV30
clone size: -
J gene: TRBJ2-7
D gene: TRBD2
CDR3 DNA: TGTGCCTGGAGTGTAAGGGGCGGGAGTCCTCCTCTTCAGTACTTC
CDR3 protein: CAWSVRGGSPPLQYF

V gene: TRBV9
clone size: -
J gene: TRBJ1-2
D gene: -
CDR3 DNA: TGTGCCAGCACCCTGGGCCTCGACAGCTTGATGAACTTC
CDR3 protein: CASTLGLDSLMNF

V gene: TRBV30
clone size: -
J gene: TRBJ2-6
D gene: -
CDR3 DNA: TGTGCCTGGAGTTACGGGGGAATCCCTGGGGCCAACGTCCTGACTTTC
CDR3 protein: CAWSYGGIPGANVLTF

V gene: TRBV7-6
clone size: -
J gene: TRBJ2-5
D gene: TRBD2
CDR3 DNA: TGTGCCAGCAGCCCCGGGACTAGCCCCGCCTCCGCGACCCAGTACTTC
CDR3 protein: CASSPGTSPASATQYF

V gene: TRBV6-5
clone size: -
J gene: TRBJ1-3
D gene: -
CDR3 DNA: TGTGCCAGCACCGGGACAACTGAGGGAAACACCATATATTTT
CDR3 protein: CASTGTTEGNTIYF

V gene: TRBV5-4
clone size: -
J gene: TRBJ2-7
D gene: TRBD2
CDR3 DNA: TGTGCCAGCAGCAACGGGGGGCTAGCGGGAACCTACGAGCAGTACTTC
CDR3 protein: CASSNGGLAGTYEQYF

V gene: TRBV18
clone size: -
J gene: TRBJ1-1
D gene: TRBD1
CDR3 DNA: TGTGCCAGCTCACCGCAGGGGGCCCCGAACACTGAAGCTTTCTTT
CDR3 protein: CASSPQGAPNTEAFF

V gene: TRBV7-2
clone size: -
J gene: TRBJ2-5
D gene: TRBD2
CDR3 DNA: TGTGCCAGCAGCTTAAATGGCGGGGGGGGAGAGACCCAGTACTTC
CDR3 protein: CASSLNGGGGETQYF

V gene: TRBV30
clone size: -
J gene: TRBJ2-3
D gene: TRBD2
CDR3 DNA: TGTGCCTGGAGTGGGACTAGCGGCTACCTAGATACGCAGTATTTT
CDR3 protein: CAWSGTSGYLDTQYF

V gene: TRBV18
clone size: -
J gene: TRBJ2-1
D gene: -
CDR3 DNA: TGTGCCAGCTCACTCTGGGTAGGGGCCGTCAATGAGCAGTTCTTC
CDR3 protein: CASSLWVGAVNEQFF

V gene: TRBV5-6
clone size: -
J gene: TRBJ2-7
D gene: TRBD1
CDR3 DNA: TGTGCCAGCAGCTCTGCACCGGGACAGGGGTCTTACGAGCAGTACTTC
CDR3 protein: CASSSAPGQGSYEQYF

V gene: TRBV6-5
clone size: -
J gene: TRBJ2-1
D gene: -
CDR3 DNA: TGTGCCAGCAGCTCCTCTACGGGCTCCTACAATGAGCAGTTCTTC
CDR3 protein: CASSSSTGSYNEQFF

V gene: TRBV9
clone size: -
J gene: TRBJ2-3
D gene: TRBD2
CDR3 DNA: TGTGCCAGCAGCTCATTAGCGGGGAGCACAGATACGCAGTATTTT
CDR3 protein: CASSSLAGSTDTQYF

V gene: TRBV23-1
clone size: -
J gene: TRBJ1-4
D gene: -
CDR3 DNA: TGCGCCAGCAGTCTCCTGAAGGGGGCTAATGAAAAACTGTTTTTT
CDR3 protein: CASSLLKGANEKLFF

V gene: TRBV5-4
clone size: -
J gene: TRBJ1-1
D gene: TRBD1
CDR3 DNA: TGTGCCAGCAGTTTTTATACCGGGACAGGGGGGACGATTGCAGCTTTCTTT
CDR3 protein: CASSFYTGTGGTIAAFF

V gene: TRBV4-2
clone size: once
J gene: TRBJ2-7
D gene: -
CDR3 DNA: TGTGCCAGCAGCCAAGATATAGGGGCTGGCGAGCAGTACTTC
CDR3 protein: CASSQDIGAGEQYF

V gene: TRBV11-1
clone size: once
J gene: TRBJ2-7
D gene: -
CDR3 DNA: TGTGCCAGCAGTCAAAATCAAGGAGCCCTGGCCGACTTC
CDR3 protein: CASSQNQGALADF